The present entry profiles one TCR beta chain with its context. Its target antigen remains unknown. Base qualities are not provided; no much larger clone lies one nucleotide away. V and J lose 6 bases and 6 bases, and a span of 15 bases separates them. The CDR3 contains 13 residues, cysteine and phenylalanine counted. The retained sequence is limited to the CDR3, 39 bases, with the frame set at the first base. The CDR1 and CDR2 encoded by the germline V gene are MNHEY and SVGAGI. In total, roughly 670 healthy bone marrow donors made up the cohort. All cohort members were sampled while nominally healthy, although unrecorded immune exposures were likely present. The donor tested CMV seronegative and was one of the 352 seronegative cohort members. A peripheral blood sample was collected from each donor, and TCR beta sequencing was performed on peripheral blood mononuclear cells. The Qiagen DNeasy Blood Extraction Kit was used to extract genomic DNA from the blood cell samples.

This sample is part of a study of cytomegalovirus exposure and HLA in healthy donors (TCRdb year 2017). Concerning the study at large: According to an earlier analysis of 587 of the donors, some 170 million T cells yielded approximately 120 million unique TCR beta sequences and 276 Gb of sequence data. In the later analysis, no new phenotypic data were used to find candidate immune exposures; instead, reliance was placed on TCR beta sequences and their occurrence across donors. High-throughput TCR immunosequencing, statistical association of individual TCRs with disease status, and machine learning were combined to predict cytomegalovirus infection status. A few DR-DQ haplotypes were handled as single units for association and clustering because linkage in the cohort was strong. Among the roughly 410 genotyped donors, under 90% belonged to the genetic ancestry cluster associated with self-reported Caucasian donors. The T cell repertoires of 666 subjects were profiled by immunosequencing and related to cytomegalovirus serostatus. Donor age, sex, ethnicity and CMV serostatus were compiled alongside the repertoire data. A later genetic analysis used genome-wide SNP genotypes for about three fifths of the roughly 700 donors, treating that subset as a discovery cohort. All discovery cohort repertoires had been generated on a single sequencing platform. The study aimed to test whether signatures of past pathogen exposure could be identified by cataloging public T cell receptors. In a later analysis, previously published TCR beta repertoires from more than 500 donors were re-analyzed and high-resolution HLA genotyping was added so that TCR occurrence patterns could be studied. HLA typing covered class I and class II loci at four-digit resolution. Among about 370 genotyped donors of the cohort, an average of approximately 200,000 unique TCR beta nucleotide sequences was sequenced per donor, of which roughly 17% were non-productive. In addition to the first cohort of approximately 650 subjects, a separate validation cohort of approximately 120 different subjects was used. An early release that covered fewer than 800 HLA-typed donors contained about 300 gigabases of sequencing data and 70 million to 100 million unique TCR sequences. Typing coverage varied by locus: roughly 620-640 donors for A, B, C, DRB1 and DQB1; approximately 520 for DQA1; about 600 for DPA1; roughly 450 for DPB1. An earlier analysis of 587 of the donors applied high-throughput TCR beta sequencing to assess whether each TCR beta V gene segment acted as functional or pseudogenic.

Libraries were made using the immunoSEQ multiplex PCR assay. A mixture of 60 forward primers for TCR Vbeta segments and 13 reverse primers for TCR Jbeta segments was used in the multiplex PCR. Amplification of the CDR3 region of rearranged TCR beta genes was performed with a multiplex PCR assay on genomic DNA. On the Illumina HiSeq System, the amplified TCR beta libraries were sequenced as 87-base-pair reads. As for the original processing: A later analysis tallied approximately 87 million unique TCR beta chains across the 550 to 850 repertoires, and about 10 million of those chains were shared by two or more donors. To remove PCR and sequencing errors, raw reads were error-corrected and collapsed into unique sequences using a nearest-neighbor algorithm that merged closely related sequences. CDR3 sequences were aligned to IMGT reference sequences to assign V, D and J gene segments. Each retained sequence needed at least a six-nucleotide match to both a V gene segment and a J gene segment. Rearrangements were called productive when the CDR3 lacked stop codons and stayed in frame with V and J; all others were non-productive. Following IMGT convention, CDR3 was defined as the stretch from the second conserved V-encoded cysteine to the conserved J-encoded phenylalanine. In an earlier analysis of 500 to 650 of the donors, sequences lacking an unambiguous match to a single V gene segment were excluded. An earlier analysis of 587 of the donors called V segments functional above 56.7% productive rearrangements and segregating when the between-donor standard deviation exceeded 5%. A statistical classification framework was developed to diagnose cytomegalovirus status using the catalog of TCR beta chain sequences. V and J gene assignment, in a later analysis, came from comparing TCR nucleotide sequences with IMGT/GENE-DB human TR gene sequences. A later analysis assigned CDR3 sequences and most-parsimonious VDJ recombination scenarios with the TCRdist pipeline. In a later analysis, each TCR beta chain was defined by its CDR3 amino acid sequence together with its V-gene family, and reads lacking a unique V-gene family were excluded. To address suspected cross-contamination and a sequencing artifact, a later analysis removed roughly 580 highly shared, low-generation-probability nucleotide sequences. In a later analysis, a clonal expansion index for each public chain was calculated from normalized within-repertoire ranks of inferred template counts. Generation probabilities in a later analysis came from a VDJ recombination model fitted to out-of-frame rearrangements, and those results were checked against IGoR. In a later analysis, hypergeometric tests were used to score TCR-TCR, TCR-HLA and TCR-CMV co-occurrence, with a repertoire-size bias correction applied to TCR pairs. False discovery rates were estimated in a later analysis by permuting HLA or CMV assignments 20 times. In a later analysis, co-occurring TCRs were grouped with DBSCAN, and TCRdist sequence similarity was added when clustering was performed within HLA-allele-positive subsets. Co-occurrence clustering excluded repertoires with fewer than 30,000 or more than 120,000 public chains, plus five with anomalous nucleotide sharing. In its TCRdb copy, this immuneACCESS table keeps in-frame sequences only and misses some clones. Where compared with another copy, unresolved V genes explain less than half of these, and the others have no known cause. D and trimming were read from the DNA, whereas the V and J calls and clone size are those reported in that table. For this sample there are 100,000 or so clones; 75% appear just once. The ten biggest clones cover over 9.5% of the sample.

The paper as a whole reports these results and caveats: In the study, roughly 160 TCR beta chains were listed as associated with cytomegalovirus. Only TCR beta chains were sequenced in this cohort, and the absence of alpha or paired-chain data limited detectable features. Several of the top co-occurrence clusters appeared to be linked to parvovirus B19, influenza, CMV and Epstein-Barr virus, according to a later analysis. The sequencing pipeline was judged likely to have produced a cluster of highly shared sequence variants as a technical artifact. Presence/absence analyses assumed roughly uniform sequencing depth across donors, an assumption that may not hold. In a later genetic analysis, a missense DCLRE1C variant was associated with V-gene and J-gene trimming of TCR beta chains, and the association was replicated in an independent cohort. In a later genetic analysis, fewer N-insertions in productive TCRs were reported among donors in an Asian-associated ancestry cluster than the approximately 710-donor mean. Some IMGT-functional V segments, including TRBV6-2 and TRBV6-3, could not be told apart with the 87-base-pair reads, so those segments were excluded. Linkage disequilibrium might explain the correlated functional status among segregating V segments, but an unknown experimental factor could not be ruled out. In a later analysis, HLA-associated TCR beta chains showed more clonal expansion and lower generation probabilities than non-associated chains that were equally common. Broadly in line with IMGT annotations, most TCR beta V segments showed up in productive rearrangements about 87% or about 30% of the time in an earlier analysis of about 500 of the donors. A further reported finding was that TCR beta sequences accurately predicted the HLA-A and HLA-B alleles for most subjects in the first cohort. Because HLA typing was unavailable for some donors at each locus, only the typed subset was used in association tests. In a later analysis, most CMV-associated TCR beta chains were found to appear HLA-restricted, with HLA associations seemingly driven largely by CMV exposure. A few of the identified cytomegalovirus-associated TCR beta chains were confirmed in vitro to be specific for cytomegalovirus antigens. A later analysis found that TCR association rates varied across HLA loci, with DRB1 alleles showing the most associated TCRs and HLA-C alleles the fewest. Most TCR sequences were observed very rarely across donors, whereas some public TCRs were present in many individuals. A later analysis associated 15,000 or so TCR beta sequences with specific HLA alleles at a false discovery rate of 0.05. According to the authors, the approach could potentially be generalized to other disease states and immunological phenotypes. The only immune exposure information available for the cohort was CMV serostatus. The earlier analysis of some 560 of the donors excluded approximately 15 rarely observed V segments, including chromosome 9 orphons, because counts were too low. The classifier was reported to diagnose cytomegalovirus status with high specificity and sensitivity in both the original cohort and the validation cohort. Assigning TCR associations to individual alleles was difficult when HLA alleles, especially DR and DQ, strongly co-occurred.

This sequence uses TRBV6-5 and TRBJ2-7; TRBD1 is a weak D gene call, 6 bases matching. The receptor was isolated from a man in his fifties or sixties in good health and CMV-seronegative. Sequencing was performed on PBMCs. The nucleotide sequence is TGTGCCAGCAGGCAGGGGAAAATGGGCGAGCAGTACTTC. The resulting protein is CASRQGKMGEQYF.